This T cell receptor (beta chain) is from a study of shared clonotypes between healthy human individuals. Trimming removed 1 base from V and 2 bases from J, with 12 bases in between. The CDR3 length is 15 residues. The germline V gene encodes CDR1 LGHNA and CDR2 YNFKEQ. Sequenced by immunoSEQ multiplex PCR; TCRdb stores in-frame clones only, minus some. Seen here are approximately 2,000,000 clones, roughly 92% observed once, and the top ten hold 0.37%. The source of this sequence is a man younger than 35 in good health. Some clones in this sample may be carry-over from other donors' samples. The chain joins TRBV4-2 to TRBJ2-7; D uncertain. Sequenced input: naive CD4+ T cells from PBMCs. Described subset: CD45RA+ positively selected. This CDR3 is CASSQVYQATYEQYF. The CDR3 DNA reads TGTGCCAGCAGCCAAGTGTATCAGGCGACCTACGAGCAGTACTTC.